What follows is one TCR beta chain and its context. Its target is unknown. This sample is drawn from a study of cytomegalovirus exposure and HLA in healthy donors. Study information: It was reported in a later analysis that the same platform had been used for the 120 validation repertoires as for the 550 to 750 first-cohort repertoires.

Germline V gives CDR1 SGHRS, CDR2 YFSETQ. CDR3 length: 15 residues. Germline trimming cut 2 bases from V and 3 bases from J; bases unmatched to any gene: 5. The donors were members of the validation cohort comprising 120 subjects, separate from the approximately 670-subject first cohort. Overall study findings and caveats: Subsequent analysis of the 110 or so validation repertoires found a tendency for first-cohort TCR clusters to co-occur. Researchers counted about 150 TCR beta chains as cytomegalovirus-associated.

Produced via immunoSEQ multiplex PCR; TCRdb's table is partial and in-frame only. The sample holds some 170,000 clones; less than 90% are singletons and the top ten take roughly 10%. This rearrangement joins TRBV5-1 to TRBJ2-1, with 7 nucleotides matching TRBD2. The source is a man aged 30-40 years in good health and CMV-seropositive. The sequencing input was PBMCs. CDR3 in DNA: TGCGCCAGCAGCTTACAAGCGGGAAACTACAATGAGCAGTTCTTC. Encoded protein: CASSLQAGNYNEQFF.